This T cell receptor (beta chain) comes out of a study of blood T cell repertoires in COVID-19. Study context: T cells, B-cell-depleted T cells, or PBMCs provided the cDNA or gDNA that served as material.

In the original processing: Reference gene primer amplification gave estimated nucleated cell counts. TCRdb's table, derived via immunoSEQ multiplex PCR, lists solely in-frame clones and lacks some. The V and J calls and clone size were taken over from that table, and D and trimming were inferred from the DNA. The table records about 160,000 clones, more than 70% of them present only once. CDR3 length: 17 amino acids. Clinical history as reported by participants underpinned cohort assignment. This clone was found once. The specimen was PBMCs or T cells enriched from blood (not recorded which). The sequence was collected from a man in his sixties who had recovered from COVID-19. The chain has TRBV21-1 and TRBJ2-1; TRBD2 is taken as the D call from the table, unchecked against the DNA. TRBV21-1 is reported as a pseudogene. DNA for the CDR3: TGTGCCAGCAGTACAACCGGGCGGGTCCCCTATAACAATGAGCAGTTCTTC. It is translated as CASSTTGRVPYNNEQFF.